The table lists the clone carrying this T cell receptor beta chain with many counts. No antigen is known for it. Its ends do not fully match the called genes, so a read error is possible. Synthesis of cDNA used 5'RACE (with 10-nucleotide random UMIs). TCRdb reanalysed the 5' RACE reads using MiXCR and keeps one entry per CDR3 protein. The data show about 23,000 distinct CDR3 sequences, about an eighth seen once. This entry is derived from a study of neurological immune-mediated disorders. Germline CDR1 LGHDT, CDR2 YNNKEL (reference sequence). The CDR3 spans 13 residues. Study results and limitations: Across subjects, expanded clones had no CDR3 amino acid sequences in common, pointing to private repertoires in all groups. The greatest TCR clonal expansion appeared in HTLV-1-associated myelopathy and the smallest, falling below healthy controls, in multiple sclerosis.

The chain combines TRBV3-1 with TRBJ1-6; TRBD1 matches at 9 bases. Sequencing was done on a sample of PBMCs. The receptor was derived from an older woman with HTLV-1-associated myelopathy (HAM/TSP). Written as DNA, the CDR3 is TGTGCCAGCAGTCAAGACAGGGGGAGGACCCTCCACTTT. It translates to CASSQDRGRTLHF.